The present entry profiles one T cell receptor beta chain with its context. Trimming cost V 7 bases and J 8 bases; bases outside gene matches: 7. Germline V gives CDR1 LNHDA, CDR2 SQIVND (reference sequence). The CDR3 covers 14 residues. This table comes from immunoSEQ multiplex PCR, and its TCRdb copy is limited to in-frame clones, with some not included. The sample shows some 130,000 clones, 79% of them seen only once. This sample is drawn from a study of blood T cell repertoires in COVID-19. Study in general: Researchers got acute and convalescent COVID-19 samples from the United States, Italy and Spain.

The receptor comes from a man aged 60 to 75 with acute or convalescent COVID-19. The J gene is TRBJ2-1, the V gene TRBV19; 11 bases line up with TRBD2. The sample comprised peripheral blood. The CDR3 DNA reads TGTGCCAGTAAACTAGCGGGAGTGTGGGATGAGCAGTTCTTC. This translates into CASKLAGVWDEQFF. Looking up the rest from reference TRBV19 and TRBJ2-1 gives the full variable domain: DGGITQSPKYLFRKEGQNVTLSCEQNLNHDAMYWYRQDPGQGLRLIYYSQIVNDFQKGDIAEGYSVSREKKESFPLTVTSAQKNPTAFYLCASKLAGVWDEQFFGPGTRLTVL.